This is a list of T cell receptor beta chains from one sample in a study of T cell responses to AZD1222 COVID-19 vaccine. Repertoires were generated with immunoSEQ multiplex PCR, while TCRdb's copy carries only in-frame clones and drops some. The table lists over 95,000 clones, over 75% of them singletons. This sample comprised peripheral blood, obtained on day 0 of AZD1222 vaccination. These TCRs come from an adult in good health. Each CDR3 is given with its conserved first and last residue. The D gene is left open where the match is weak. Rows give clone size only sometimes, using once, few, many, or a class for an expanded clone.

V	D	J	size	CDR3	DNA
TRBV21-1	-	TRBJ1-6	-	CASNKKQGPNSPLHF	TGTGCCAGCAACAAGAAACAGGGGCCGAATTCACCCCTCCACTTT
TRBV29-1	-	TRBJ2-2	few	CSVVGLGGINTGELFF	TGCAGCGTTGTAGGGCTAGGTGGGATTAACACCGGGGAGCTGTTTTTT
TRBV18	TRBD1	TRBJ1-4	-	CASSLPGQGQKLFF	TGTGCCAGCTCGCTACCGGGACAGGGGCAAAAACTGTTTTTT
TRBV11-2	-	TRBJ2-1	-	CASSFRLSPTVNEQFF	TGTGCCAGCAGCTTTCGACTATCCCCGACAGTAAATGAGCAGTTCTTC
TRBV2	-	TRBJ1-4	-	CASSPNEKLFF	TGTGCCAGCAGCCCTAATGAAAAACTGTTTTTT
TRBV30	-	TRBJ2-7	-	CAWNGPYEQYF	TGTGCCTGGAACGGGCCCTACGAGCAGTACTTC
TRBV19	TRBD2	TRBJ2-2	-	CASSILAGGPGELFF	TGTGCCAGTAGTATCCTAGCGGGAGGGCCCGGGGAGCTGTTTTTT
TRBV10-3	TRBD2	TRBJ2-7	-	CAISDPQTSGRILRYEQYF	TGTGCCATCAGTGACCCCCAGACTAGCGGGAGGATCCTTCGCTACGAGCAGTACTTC
TRBV14	-	TRBJ2-5	-	CASSQWRGTEETQYF	TGTGCCAGCAGCCAGTGGCGGGGTACGGAAGAGACCCAGTACTTC
TRBV5-6	-	TRBJ1-5	-	CASSPGGQGGNQPQHF	TGTGCCAGCAGCCCGGGAGGGCAGGGTGGCAATCAGCCCCAGCATTTT
TRBV28	TRBD2	TRBJ2-7	-	CASSFRSGMAYEQYF	TGTGCCAGCAGTTTTCGCAGCGGGATGGCCTACGAGCAGTACTTC
TRBV19	-	TRBJ1-5	-	CASSIRAVGGNQPQHF	TGTGCCAGTAGTATTCGGGCAGTAGGGGGTAATCAGCCCCAGCATTTT
TRBV29-1	-	TRBJ1-4	-	CSVEEGTKWGEKLFF	TGCAGCGTTGAAGAAGGGACCAAATGGGGAGAAAAACTGTTTTTT
TRBV6-2/TRBV6-3	TRBD2	TRBJ2-1	-	CASSYRQSGTSGRFNEQFF	TGTGCCAGCAGTTATCGTCAGTCCGGGACTAGCGGGAGATTTAATGAGCAGTTCTTC
TRBV27	TRBD1	TRBJ1-2	-	CASRTGYYGYTF	TGTGCCAGCAGGACAGGGTACTATGGCTACACCTTC
TRBV2	-	TRBJ1-4	-	CASRANRDEKLFF	TGTGCCAGCAGAGCCAACAGGGATGAAAAACTGTTTTTT
TRBV15	-	TRBJ1-3	-	CATSRDGYGGASGNTIYF	TGTGCCACCAGCAGAGATGGGTACGGGGGCGCTTCTGGAAACACCATATATTTT
TRBV10-3	TRBD2	TRBJ2-7	-	CAIRLAGEVYEQYF	TGTGCCATCAGACTAGCGGGAGAAGTGTACGAGCAGTACTTC
TRBV7-3	TRBD2	TRBJ2-4	-	CASSPSPGAGGNIQYF	TGTGCCAGCAGCCCGAGCCCTGGGGCGGGGGGAAACATTCAGTACTTC
TRBV14	-	TRBJ2-2	-	CASSQVSGVAGELFF	TGTGCCAGCAGCCAAGTTAGCGGAGTCGCCGGGGAGCTGTTTTTT
TRBV2	-	TRBJ1-5	-	CASSAPGPRNQPQHF	TGTGCCAGCAGCGCCCCGGGCCCGAGGAATCAGCCCCAGCATTTT
TRBV28	-	TRBJ2-7	-	CASSSTSTGRYEQYF	TGTGCCAGCAGTTCTACGTCGACAGGGAGGTACGAGCAGTACTTC
TRBV10-3	-	TRBJ1-3	-	CAIKNPGAGNTIYF	TGTGCCATCAAGAACCCAGGGGCTGGAAACACCATATATTTT
TRBV28	TRBD1	TRBJ1-1	-	CASSLGTGVYTEAFF	TGTGCCAGCAGTTTGGGGACAGGGGTGTACACTGAAGCTTTCTTT
TRBV9	TRBD1	TRBJ1-1	-	CASSIDREPEKAEAFF	TGTGCCAGCAGCATCGACAGGGAACCAGAAAAGGCTGAAGCTTTCTTT
TRBV6-5	-	TRBJ2-2	-	CASSPSWANTGELFF	TGTGCCAGCAGTCCCAGCTGGGCGAACACCGGGGAGCTGTTTTTT
TRBV6-1	TRBD1	TRBJ1-2	once	CASSEGQGKIYGYTF	TGTGCCAGCAGTGAAGGACAGGGGAAAATCTATGGCTACACCTTC
TRBV6-5	TRBD2	TRBJ2-1	-	CASSSAGASYNEQFF	TGTGCCAGCAGTTCCGCGGGAGCGTCCTACAATGAGCAGTTCTTC
TRBV3-1/TRBV3-2	-	TRBJ1-3	-	CASSRSLTGLGNTIYF	TGTGCCAGCAGCCGGAGCCTCACAGGACTCGGAAACACCATATATTTT
TRBV4-1	TRBD2	TRBJ2-1	-	CASSQEGAGSSYNEQFF	TGCGCCAGCAGCCAAGAAGGAGCGGGATCCTCCTACAATGAGCAGTTCTTC
TRBV7-3	-	TRBJ2-5	-	CASSWSPGAETQYF	TGTGCCAGCAGCTGGTCCCCAGGGGCCGAGACCCAGTACTTC
TRBV5-1	-	TRBJ1-2	-	CASSYGQGYGYTF	TGCGCCAGCAGCTACGGGCAGGGTTATGGCTACACCTTC